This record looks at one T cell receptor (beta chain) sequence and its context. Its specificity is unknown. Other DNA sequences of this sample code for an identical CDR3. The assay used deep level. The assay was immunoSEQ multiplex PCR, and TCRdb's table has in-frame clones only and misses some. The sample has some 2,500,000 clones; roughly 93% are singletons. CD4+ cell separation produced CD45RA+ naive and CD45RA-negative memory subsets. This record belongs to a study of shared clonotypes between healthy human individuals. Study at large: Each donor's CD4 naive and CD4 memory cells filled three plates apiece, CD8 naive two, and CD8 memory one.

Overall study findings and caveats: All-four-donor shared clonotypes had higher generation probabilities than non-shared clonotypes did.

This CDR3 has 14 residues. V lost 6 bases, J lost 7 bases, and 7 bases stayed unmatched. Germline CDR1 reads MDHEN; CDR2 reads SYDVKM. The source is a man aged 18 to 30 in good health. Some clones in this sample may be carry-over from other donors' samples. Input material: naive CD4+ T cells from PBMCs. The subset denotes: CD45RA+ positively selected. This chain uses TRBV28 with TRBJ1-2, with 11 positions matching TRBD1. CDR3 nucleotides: TGTGCCAGCAGCTCACCGGGACAGGGGGTTGGCTACACCTTC. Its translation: CASSSPGQGVGYTF.